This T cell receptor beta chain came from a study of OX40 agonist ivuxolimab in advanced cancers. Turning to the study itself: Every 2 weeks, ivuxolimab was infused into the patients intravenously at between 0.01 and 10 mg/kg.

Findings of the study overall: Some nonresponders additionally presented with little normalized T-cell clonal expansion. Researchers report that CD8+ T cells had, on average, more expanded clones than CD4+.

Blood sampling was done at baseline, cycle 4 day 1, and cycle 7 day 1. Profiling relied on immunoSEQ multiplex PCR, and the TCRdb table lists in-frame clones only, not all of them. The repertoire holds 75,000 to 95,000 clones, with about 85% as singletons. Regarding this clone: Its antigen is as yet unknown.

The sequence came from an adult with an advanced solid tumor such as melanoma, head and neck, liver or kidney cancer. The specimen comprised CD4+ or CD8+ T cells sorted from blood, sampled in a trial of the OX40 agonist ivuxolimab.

The CDR3 DNA is TGTGCCAGCAGCCAAACTCTCGGGGGAGGGATGACCTACGAGCAGTACTTC. Protein product: CASSQTLGGGMTYEQYF. The chain employs TRBV14 and TRBJ2-7, with 7 bases matching TRBD2. The trim removed 2 bases at V and 2 bases at J, leaving 12 bases unmatched. The CDR3 totals 17 residues. Germline values: CDR1 SGHDN, CDR2 FVKESK.